This record looks at one TCR beta chain sequence and its context. TCRdb used MiXCR to reprocess the RACE reads, holding one entry per CDR3 protein. The sample yields approximately 340,000 distinct CDR3 sequences, about 7% seen once. Germline V gives CDR1 SGHDN, CDR2 FVKESK. This CDR3 region has 15 residues. The V end lost 0 bases, the J end lost 4 bases, and 9 bases lay between the germline ends. Time point in this sample: patch test 1, 2 weeks after DPC sensitization. Stated treatment: therapeutic diphenylcyclopropenone sensitization with weekly scalp DPC. The sample belongs to a study of human T cells and chemical hapten exposure.

The sample consisted of whole blood, taken in connection with sensitization to the hapten diphenylcyclopropenone (DPC). V and J are TRBV14 and TRBJ1-4; D remains unclear. The source of this sequence is a woman younger than 35 with alopecia areata. Some clones in this sample may be carry-over from other donors' samples. The CDR3 bases are TGTGCCAGCAGCCAAGATGCCCACCGTAATGAAAAACTGTTTTTT. Protein sequence: CASSQDAHRNEKLFF.